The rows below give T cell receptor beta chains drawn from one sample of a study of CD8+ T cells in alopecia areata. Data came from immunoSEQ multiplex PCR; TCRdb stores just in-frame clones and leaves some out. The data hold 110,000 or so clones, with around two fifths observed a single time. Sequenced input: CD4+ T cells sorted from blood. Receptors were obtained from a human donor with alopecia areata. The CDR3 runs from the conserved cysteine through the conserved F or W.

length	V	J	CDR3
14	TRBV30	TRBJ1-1	CAWIRGSLNTEAFF
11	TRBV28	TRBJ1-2	CASTATYGYTF
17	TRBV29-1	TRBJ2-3	CSAPRGLAIPSTDTQYF
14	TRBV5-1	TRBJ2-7	CASSLGLEMYEQYF
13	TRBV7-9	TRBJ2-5	CASREGAVETQYF
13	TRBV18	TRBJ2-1	CASSLQPDNEQFF
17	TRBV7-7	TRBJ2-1	CASSLACGAGSYNEQFF
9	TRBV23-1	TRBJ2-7	CAGPRKEYF
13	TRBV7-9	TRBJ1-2	CASSVDGPYGYTF
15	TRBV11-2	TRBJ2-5	CASSSPGRDMKTQYF
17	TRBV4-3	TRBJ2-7	CASSQDLVAVRHYEQYF
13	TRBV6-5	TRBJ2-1	CASLSRGLGEQFF
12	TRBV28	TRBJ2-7	CASSLQGYEQYF
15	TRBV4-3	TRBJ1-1	CASSQERFLNTEAFF
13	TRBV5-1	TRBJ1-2	CASSAGTGDGYTF
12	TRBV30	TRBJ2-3	CAWSLDQDTQYF
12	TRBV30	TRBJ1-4	CAWSVHPSQLFF
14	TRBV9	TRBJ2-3	CASSAQSSTDTQYF
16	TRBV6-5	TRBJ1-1	CASSYGGWGRNTEAFF
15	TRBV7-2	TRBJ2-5	CASSARGGRRETQYF
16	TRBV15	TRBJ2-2	CATSSLAGMDTGELFF
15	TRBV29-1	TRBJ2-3	CSVGGSAGGADTQYF
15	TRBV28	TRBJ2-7	CASTAGALKNYEQYF
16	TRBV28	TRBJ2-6	CASSLGPLSGANVLTF
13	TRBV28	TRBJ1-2	CASRLGLNYGYTF
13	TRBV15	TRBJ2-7	CATSTGTVHEQYF
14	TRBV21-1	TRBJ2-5	CASSLAQPGQTQYF
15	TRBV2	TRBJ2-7	CASRLDRPRTYEQYF
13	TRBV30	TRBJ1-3	CAWNRFAGNTIYF
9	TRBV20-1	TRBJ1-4	CSEDEKLFF
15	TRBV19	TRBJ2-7	CASSMGGAGTYEQYF
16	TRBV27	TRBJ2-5	CASSPYQQGAEETQYF
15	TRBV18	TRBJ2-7	CASSGTLSSSYEQYF
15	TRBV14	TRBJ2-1	CASSAGLAAINEQFF
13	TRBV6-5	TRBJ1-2	CASSYSSGGGYTF
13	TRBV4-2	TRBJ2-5	CASSRSGEETQYF
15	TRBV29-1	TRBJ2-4	CSVEKSGTGKNIQYF
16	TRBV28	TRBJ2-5	CASSDSRGRSTETQYF
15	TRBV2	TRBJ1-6	CASLRDNSVGSPLHF
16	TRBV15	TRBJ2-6	CATSRGRLTGANVLTF
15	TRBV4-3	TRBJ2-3	CASSHGSGVTDTQYF
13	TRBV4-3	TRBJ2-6	CASSSTGANVLTF
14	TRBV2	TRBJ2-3	CASSELAGTDTQYF
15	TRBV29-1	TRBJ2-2	CSVGEDRGPTGELFF
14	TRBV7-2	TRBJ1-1	CASSLTRVNTEAFF
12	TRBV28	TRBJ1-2	CASRLTGTGYTF
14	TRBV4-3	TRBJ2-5	CASSLGRGRETQYF
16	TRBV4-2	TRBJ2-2	CASSQGQGAVTGELFF
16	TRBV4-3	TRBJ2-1	CASSQGSGRGNNEQFF
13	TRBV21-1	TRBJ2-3	CANRDYNTDTQYF
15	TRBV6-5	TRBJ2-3	CASSYERGGADTQYF
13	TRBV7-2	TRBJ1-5	CASSPQHGQPQHF
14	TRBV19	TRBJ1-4	CASSSTFTDEKLFF
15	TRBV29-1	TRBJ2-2	CSYSGSSANTGELFF